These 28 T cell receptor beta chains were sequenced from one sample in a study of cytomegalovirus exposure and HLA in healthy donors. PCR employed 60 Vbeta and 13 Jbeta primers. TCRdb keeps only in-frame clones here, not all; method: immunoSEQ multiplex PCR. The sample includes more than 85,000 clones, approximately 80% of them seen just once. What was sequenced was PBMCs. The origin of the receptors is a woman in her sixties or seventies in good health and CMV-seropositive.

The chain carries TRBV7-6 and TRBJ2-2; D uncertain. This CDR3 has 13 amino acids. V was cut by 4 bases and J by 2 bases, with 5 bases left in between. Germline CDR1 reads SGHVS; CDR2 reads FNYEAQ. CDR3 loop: CASSSLNTGELFF. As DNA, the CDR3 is TGTGCCAGCAGCTCCCTCAACACCGGGGAGCTGTTTTTT.

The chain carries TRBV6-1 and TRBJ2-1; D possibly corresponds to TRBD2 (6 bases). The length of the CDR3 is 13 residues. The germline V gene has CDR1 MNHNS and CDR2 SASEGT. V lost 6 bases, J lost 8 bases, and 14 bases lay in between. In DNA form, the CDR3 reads TGTGCCAGCAGGGTCGCTAGCGCCCATGAGCAGTTCTTC. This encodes CASRVASAHEQFF.

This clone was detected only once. The CDR3: CASKRRANTGELFF. Written as DNA, the CDR3 is TGTGCCAGTAAGAGGAGGGCGAACACCGGGGAGCTGTTTTTT. The chain is built from TRBV19 and TRBJ2-2; D possibly corresponds to TRBD2 (6 bases). The CDR3 is made up of 14 amino acids. CDR1 is LNHDA and CDR2 is SQIVND in the germline V gene (reference sequence). The V end lost 7 bases, the J end lost 0 bases, and 9 bases lay between the germline ends.

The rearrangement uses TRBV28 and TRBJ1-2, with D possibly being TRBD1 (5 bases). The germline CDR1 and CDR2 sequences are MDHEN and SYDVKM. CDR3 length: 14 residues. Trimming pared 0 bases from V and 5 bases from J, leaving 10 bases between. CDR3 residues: CASSLWGRGYGYTF. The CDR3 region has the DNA TGTGCCAGCAGTTTATGGGGGCGGGGGTATGGCTACACCTTC.

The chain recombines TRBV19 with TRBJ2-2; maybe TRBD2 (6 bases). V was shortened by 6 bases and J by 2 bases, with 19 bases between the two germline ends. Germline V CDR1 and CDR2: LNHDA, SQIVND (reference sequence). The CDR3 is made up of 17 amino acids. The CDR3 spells CASRRGLQGTNTGELFF. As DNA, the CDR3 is TGTGCCAGTAGAAGGGGACTCCAAGGGACCAACACCGGGGAGCTGTTTTTT.

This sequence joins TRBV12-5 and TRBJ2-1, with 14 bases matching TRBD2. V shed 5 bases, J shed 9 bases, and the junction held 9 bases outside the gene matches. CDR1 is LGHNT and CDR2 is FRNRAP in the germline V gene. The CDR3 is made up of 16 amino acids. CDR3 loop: CASGATTSGRGGEQFF. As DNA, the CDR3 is TGTGCTAGTGGTGCGACGACTAGCGGGAGGGGCGGTGAGCAGTTCTTC.

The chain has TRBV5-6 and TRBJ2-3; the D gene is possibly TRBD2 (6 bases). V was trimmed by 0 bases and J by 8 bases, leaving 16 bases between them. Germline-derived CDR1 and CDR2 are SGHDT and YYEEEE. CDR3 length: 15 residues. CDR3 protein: CASSLEGLSRLTQYF. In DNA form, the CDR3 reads TGTGCCAGCAGCTTGGAGGGACTTTCAAGGCTTACGCAGTATTTT.

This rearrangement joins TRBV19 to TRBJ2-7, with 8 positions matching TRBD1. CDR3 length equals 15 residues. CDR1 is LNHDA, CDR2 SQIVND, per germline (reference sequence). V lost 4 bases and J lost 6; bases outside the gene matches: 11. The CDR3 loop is CASSTQSTTGVEQYF. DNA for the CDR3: TGTGCCAGTAGTACTCAATCTACGACAGGGGTCGAGCAGTACTTC.

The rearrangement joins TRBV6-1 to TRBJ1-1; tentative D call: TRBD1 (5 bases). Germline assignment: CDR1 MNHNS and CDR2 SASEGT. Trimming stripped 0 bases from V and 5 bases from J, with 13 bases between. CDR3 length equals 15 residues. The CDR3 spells CASSEAKGPWTEAFF. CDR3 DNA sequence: TGTGCCAGCAGTGAAGCCAAGGGGCCTTGGACTGAAGCTTTCTTT.

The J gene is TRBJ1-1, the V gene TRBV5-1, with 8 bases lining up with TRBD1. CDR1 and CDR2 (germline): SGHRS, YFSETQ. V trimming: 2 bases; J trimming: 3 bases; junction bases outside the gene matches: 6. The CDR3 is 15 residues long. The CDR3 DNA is TGCGCCAGCAGCTTTCAGGGGGCCAGAGACACTGAAGCTTTCTTT. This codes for CASSFQGARDTEAFF. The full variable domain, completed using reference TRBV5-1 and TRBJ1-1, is KAGVTQTPRYLIKTRGQQVTLSCSPISGHRSVSWYQQTPGQGLQFLFEYFSETQRNKGNFPGRFSGRQFSNSRSEMNVSTLELGDSALYLCASSFQGARDTEAFFGQGTRLTVV.

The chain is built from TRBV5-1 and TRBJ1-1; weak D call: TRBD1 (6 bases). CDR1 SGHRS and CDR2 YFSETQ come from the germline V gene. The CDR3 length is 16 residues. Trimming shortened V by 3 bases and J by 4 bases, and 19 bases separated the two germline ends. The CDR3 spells CASSSGHRGPSTEAFF. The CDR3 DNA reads TGCGCCAGCAGCTCGGGACACCGAGGCCCTTCCACTGAAGCTTTCTTT.

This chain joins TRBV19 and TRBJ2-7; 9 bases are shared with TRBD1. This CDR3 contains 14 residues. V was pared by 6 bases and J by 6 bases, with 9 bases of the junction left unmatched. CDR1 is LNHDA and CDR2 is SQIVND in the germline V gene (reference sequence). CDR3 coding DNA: TGTGCCAGTAGGGAGGGACAGGGAGGCTCCGAGCAGTACTTC. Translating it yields CASREGQGGSEQYF. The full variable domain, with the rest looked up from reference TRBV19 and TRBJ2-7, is DGGITQSPKYLFRKEGQNVTLSCEQNLNHDAMYWYRQDPGQGLRLIYYSQIVNDFQKGDIAEGYSVSREKKESFPLTVTSAQKNPTAFYLCASREGQGGSEQYFGPGTRLTVT.

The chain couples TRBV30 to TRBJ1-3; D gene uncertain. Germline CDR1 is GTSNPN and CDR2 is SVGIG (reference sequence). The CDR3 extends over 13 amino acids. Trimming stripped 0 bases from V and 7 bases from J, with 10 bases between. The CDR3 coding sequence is TGTGCCTGGAGTGTGGCAGGAGGTAACACCATATATTTT. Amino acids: CAWSVAGGNTIYF.

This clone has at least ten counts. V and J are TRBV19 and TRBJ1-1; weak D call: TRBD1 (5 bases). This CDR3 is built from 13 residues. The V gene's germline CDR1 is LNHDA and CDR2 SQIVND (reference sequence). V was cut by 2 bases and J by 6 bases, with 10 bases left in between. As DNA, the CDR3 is TGTGCCAGTAGTATAATAGGGGACTCTGAAGCTTTCTTT. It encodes CASSIIGDSEAFF.

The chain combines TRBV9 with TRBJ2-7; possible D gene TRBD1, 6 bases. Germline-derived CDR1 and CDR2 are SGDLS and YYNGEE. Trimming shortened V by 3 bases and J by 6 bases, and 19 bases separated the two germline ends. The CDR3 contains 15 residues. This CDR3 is CASSGTGTSVTEQYF. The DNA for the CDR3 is TGTGCCAGCAGCGGAACCGGGACATCGGTAACCGAGCAGTACTTC.

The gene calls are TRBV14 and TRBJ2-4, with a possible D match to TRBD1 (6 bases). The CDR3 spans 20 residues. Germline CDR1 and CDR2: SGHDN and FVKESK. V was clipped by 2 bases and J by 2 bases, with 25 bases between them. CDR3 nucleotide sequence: TGTGCCAGCAGCCAATTTACCCCATACGGGGTCGGGACATCCAAAAACATTCAGTACTTC. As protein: CASSQFTPYGVGTSKNIQYF. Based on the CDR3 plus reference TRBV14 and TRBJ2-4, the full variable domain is EAGVTQFPSHSVIEKGQTVTLRCDPISGHDNLYWYRRVMGKEIKFLLHFVKESKQDESGMPNNRFLAERTGGTYSTLKVQPAELEDSGVYFCASSQFTPYGVGTSKNIQYFGAGTRLSVL.

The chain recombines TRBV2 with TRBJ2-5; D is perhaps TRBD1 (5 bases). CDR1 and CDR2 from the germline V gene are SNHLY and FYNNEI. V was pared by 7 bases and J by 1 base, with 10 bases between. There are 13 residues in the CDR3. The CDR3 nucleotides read TGTGCCAGCAATGGACACCGCCAAGAGACCCAGTACTTC. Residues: CASNGHRQETQYF.

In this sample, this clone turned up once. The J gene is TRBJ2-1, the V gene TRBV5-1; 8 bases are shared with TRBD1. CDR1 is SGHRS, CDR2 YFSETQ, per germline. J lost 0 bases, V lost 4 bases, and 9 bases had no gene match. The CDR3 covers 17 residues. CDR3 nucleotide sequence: TGCGCCAGCAGCCTGCACAGGACAGGGAGCTCCTACAATGAGCAGTTCTTC. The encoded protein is CASSLHRTGSSYNEQFF.

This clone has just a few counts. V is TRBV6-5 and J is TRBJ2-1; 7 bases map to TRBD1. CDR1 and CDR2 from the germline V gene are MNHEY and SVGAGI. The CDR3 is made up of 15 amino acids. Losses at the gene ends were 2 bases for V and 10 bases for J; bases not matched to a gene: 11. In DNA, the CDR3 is TGTGCCAGCAGTTACATATTTATCGGACAGGCGGAGCAGTTCTTC. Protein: CASSYIFIGQAEQFF.

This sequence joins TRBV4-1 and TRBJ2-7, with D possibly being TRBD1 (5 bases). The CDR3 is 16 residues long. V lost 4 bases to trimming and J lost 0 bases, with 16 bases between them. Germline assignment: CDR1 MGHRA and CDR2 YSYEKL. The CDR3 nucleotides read TGCGCCAGCAGCCGCAGACTGACAGAGAGCTCCTACGAGCAGTACTTC. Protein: CASSRRLTESSYEQYF.

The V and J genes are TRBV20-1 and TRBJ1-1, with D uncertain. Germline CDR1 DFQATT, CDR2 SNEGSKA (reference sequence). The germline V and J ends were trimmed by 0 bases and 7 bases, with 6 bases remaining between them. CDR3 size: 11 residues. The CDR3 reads CSARDLREAFF. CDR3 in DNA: TGCAGTGCTAGAGATCTGCGTGAAGCTTTCTTT.

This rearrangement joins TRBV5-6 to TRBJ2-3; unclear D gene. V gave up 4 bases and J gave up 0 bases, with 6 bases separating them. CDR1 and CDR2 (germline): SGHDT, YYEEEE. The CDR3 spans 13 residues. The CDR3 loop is CASSAGSTDTQYF. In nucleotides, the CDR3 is TGTGCCAGCAGCGCCGGGAGCACAGATACGCAGTATTTT. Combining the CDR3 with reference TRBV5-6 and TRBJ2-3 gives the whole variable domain DAGVTQSPTHLIKTRGQQVTLRCSPKSGHDTVSWYQQALGQGPQFIFQYYEEEERQRGNFPDRFSGHQFPNYSSELNVNALLLGDSALYLCASSAGSTDTQYFGPGTRLTVL.

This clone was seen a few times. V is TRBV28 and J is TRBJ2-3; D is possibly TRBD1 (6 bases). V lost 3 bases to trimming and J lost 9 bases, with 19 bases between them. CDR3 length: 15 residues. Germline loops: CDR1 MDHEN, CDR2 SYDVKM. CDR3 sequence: CASSFQGYPANTQYF. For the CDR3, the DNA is TGTGCCAGCAGTTTTCAGGGGTACCCAGCGAACACGCAGTATTTT.

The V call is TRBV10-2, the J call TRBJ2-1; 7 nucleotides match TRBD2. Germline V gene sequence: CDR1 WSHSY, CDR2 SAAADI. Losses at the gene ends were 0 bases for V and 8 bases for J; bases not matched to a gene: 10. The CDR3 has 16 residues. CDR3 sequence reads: CASSESVGEGADEQFF. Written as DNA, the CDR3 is TGCGCCAGCAGTGAGTCTGTGGGGGAGGGCGCCGATGAGCAGTTCTTC.

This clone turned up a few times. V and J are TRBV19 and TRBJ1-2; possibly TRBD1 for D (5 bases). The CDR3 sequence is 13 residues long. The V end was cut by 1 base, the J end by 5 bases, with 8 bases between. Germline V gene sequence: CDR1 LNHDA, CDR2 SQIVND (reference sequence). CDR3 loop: CASSIVQAYGYTF. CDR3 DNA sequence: TGTGCCAGTAGTATAGTACAGGCATATGGCTACACCTTC.

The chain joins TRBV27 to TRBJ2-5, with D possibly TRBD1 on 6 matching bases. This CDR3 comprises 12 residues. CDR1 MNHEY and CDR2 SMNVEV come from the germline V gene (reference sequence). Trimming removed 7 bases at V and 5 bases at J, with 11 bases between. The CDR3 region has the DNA TGTGCCAGCACGACAGGTTCTGAGACCCAGTACTTC. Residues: CASTTGSETQYF.

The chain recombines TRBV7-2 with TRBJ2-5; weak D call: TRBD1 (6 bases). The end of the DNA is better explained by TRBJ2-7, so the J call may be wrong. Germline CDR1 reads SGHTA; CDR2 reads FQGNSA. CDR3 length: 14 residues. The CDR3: CASSSQQGPYEQYF. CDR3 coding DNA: TGTGCCAGCAGCTCCCAACAGGGCCCCTACGAGCAGTACTTC.

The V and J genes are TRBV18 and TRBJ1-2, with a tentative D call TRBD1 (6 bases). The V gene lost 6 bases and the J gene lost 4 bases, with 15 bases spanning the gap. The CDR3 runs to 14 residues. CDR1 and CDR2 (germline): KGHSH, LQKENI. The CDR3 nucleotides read TGTGCCAGCTCCGCCCGGGACATCACCTATGGCTACACCTTC. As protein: CASSARDITYGYTF.